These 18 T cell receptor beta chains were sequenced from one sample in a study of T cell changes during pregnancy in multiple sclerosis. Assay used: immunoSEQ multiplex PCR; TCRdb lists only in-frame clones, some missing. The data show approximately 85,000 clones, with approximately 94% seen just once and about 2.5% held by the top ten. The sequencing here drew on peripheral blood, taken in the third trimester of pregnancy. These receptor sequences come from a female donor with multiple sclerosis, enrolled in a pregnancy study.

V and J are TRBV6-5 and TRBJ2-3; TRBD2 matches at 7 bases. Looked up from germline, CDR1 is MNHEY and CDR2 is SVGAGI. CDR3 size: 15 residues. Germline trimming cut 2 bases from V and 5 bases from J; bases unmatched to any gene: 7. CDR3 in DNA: TGTGCCAGCAGTTACGTGTCGGGGGGTCAAGATACGCAGTATTTT. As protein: CASSYVSGGQDTQYF.

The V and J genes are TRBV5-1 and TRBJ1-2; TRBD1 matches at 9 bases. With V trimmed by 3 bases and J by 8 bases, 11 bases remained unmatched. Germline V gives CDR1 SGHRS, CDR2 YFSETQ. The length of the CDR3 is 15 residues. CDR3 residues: CASSSPGQGSGGYTF. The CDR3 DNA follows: TGCGCCAGCAGCTCCCCCGGACAGGGGTCTGGCGGCTACACCTTC.

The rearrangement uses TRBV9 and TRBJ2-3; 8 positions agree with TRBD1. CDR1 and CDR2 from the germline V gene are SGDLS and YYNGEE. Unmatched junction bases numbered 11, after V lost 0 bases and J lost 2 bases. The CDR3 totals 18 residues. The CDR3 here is CASSVAAPAGGITDTQYF. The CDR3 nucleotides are TGTGCCAGCAGCGTAGCGGCCCCGGCAGGGGGCATCACAGATACGCAGTATTTT.

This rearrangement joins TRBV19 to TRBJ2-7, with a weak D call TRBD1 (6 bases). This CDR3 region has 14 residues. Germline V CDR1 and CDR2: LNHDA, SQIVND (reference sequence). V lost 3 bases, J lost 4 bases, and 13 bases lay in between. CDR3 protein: CASSMGDNTYEQYF. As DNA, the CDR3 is TGTGCCAGTAGTATGGGGGACAACACTTACGAGCAGTACTTC. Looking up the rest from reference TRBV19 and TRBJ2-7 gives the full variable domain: DGGITQSPKYLFRKEGQNVTLSCEQNLNHDAMYWYRQDPGQGLRLIYYSQIVNDFQKGDIAEGYSVSREKKESFPLTVTSAQKNPTAFYLCASSMGDNTYEQYFGPGTRLTVT.

This chain's CDR3 is CASREGQVSGELFF. The CDR3 DNA is TGTGCCAGTAGAGAGGGACAGGTTTCCGGGGAGCTGTTTTTT. The chain uses TRBV19 and TRBJ2-2, with 8 bases that match TRBD1. J was trimmed by 6 bases and V by 6 bases; bases with no gene match: 6. The germline gives CDR1 LNHDA, CDR2 SQIVND (reference sequence). This CDR3 is 14 amino acids long.

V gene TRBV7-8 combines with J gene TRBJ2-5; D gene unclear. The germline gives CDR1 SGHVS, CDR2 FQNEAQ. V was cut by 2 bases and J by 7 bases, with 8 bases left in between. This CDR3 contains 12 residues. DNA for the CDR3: TGTGCCAGCAGCTTATCTGAAGCGACCCAGTACTTC. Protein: CASSLSEATQYF.

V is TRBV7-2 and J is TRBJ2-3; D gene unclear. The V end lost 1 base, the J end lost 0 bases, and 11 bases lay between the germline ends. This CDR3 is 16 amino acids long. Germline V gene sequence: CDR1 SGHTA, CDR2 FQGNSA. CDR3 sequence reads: CASSLGAGLSTDTQYF. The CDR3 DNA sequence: TGTGCCAGCAGCTTAGGGGCTGGCTTGAGCACAGATACGCAGTATTTT.

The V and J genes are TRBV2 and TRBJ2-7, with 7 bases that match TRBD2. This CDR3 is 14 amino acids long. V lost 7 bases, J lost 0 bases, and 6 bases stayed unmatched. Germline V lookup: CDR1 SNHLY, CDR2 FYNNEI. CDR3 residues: CASIAGVSSYEQYF. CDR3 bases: TGTGCCAGCATCGCGGGGGTGAGCTCCTACGAGCAGTACTTC.

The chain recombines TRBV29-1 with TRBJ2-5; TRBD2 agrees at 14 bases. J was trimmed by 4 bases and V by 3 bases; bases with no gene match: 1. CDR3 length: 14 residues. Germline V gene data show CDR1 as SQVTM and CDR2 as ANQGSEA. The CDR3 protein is CSVDGLAGGETQYF. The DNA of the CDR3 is TGCAGCGTTGATGGACTAGCGGGGGGAGAGACCCAGTACTTC.

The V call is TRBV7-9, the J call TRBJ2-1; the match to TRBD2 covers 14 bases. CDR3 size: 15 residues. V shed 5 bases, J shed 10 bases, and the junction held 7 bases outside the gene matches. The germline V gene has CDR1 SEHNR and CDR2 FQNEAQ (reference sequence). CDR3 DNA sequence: TGTGCCAGCAGCAAAGGGACTAGCGGGGGAGAGGAGCAGTTCTTC. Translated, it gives CASSKGTSGGEEQFF.

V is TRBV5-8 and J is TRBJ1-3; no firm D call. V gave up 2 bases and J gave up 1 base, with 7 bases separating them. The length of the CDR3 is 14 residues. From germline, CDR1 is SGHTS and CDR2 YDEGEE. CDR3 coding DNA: TGTGCCAGCAGCTTCTCGGGTTCTGGAAACACCATATATTTT. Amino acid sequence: CASSFSGSGNTIYF.

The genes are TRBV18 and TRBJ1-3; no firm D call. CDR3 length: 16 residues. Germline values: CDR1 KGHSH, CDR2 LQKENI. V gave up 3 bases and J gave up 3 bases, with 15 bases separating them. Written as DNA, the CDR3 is TGTGCCAGCTCACCCCCCGGGGTTATGGGTGGAAACACCATATATTTT. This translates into CASSPPGVMGGNTIYF.

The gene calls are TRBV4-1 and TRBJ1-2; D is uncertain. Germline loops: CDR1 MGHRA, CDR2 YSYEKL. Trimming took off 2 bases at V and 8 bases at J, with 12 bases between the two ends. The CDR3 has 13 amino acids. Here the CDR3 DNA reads TGCGCCAGCAGCCAAAAGAACCTCGGGGGCTACACCTTC. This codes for CASSQKNLGGYTF.

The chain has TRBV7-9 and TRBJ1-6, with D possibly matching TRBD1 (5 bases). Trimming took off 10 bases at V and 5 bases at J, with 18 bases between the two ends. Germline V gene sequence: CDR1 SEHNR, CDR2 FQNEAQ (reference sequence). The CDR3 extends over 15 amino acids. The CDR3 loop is CAINDGAADNSPLHF. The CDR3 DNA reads TGTGCCATCAACGATGGGGCAGCAGATAATTCACCCCTCCACTTT.

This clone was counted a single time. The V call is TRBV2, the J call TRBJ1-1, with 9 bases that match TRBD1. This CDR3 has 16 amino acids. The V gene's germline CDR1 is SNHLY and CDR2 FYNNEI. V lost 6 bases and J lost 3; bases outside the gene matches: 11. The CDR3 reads CASSHRGQGKDTEAFF. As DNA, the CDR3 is TGTGCCAGCAGCCACCGGGGACAGGGTAAGGACACTGAAGCTTTCTTT. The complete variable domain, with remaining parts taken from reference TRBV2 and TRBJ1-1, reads EPEVTQTPSHQVTQMGQEVILRCVPISNHLYFYWYRQILGQKVEFLVSFYNNEISEKSEIFDDQFSVERPDGSNFTLKIRSTKLEDSAMYFCASSHRGQGKDTEAFFGQGTRLTVV.

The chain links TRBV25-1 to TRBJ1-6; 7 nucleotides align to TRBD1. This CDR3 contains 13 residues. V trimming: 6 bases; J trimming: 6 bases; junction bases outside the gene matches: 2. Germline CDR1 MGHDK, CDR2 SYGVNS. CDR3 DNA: TGTGCCAGCAGCCGGGACAGTAATTCACCCCTCCACTTT. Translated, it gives CASSRDSNSPLHF. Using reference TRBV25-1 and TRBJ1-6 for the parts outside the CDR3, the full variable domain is EADIYQTPRYLVIGTGKKITLECSQTMGHDKMYWYQQDPGMELHLIHYSYGVNSTEKGDLSSESTVSRIRTEHFPLTLESARPSHTSQYLCASSRDSNSPLHFGNGTRLTVT.

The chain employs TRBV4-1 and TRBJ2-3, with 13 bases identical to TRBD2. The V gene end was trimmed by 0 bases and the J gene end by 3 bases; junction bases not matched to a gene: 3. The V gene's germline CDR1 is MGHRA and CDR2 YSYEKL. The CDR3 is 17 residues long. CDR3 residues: CASSQDTSGGATDTQYF. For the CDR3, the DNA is TGCGCCAGCAGCCAAGATACTAGCGGGGGGGCTACAGATACGCAGTATTTT.

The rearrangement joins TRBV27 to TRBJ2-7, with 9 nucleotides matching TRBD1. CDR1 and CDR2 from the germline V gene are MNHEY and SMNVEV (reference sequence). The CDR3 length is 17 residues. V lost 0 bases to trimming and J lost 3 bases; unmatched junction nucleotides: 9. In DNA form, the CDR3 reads TGTGCCAGCAGTTTATCACCTCTACCGGGACAGGGCTACGAGCAGTACTTC. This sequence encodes CASSLSPLPGQGYEQYF.